This T cell receptor beta chain emerged from a study of monozygotic twins with inflammatory bowel disease. Per TCR library, roughly 3,600 ng of total RNA was used. TCRdb reprocessed the 5' RACE reads, keeping one entry per CDR3 protein, no DNA. Its clone listing holds around 410,000 distinct CDR3 sequences. As for this clonotype: Its matching antigen is unknown.

Overall study findings and caveats: IBD patients had lower TCRbeta diversity (inverse Simpson) than healthy co-twins.

Whole blood without T cell sorting served as the source of isolated total RNA. The CDR3 runs to 15 residues. Germline V gives CDR1 LGHDT, CDR2 YNNKEL (reference sequence). The origin of this receptor is a human donor with ulcerative colitis or Crohn's disease, or a healthy co-twin of an affected twin (not recorded which). Sequencing was carried out using blood. The rearrangement joins TRBV3-1 to TRBJ2-5; there is no DNA to check the TCRdb D call of TRBD1. This CDR3 reads CASSQDPREQETQYF.